The 8 T cell receptor beta chains below all came from one sample that was sequenced in a study of T cell responses to AZD1222 COVID-19 vaccine. Sequencing was performed with immunoSEQ multiplex PCR; in TCRdb, only in-frame clones are kept and a portion is missing. The sample lists about 170,000 clones, around 90% occurring once. The sequencing here drew on peripheral blood, taken on day 0 of AZD1222 vaccination. The receptors were gathered from an adult in good health.

The rearrangement links TRBV9 to TRBJ2-3; a weak D match, TRBD2 (10 bases). This CDR3 contains 17 residues. Per the germline V gene, CDR1 is SGDLS and CDR2 is YYNGEE. Trimming shortened V by 3 bases and J by 7 bases, and 24 bases separated the two germline ends. The CDR3 DNA follows: TGTGCCAGCAGCGCCCAACAGGGGGCTAGCGGGAGATATACGCAGTATTTT. Amino acid sequence: CASSAQQGASGRYTQYF. Complete variable domain (other parts from reference TRBV9 and TRBJ2-3): DSGVTQTPKHLITATGQRVTLRCSPRSGDLSVYWYQQSLDQGLQFLIQYYNGEERAKGNILERFSAQQFPDLHSELNLSSLELGDSALYFCASSAQQGASGRYTQYFGPGTRLTVL.

This clone has a handful of counts. This chain connects TRBV7-9 to TRBJ1-2, with no clear D. Germline loops: CDR1 SEHNR, CDR2 FQNEAQ (reference sequence). This CDR3 comprises 13 residues. V lost 5 bases, J lost 3 bases, and 10 bases lay in between. The CDR3 DNA sequence: TGTGCCAGCAGCCCCAGACGGGACTATGGCTACACCTTC. It specifies CASSPRRDYGYTF. The variable domain in full, completed from reference TRBV7-9 and TRBJ1-2, reads DTGVSQNPRHKITKRGQNVTFRCDPISEHNRLYWYRQTLGQGPEFLTYFQNEAQLEKSRLLSDRFSAERPKGSFSTLEIQRTEQGDSAMYLCASSPRRDYGYTFGSGTRLTVV.

The V gene is TRBV12-3 or TRBV12-4, the J gene TRBJ2-2; D is ambiguous. The CDR3 runs 13 residues. Trimming left V 5 bases short and J 6 bases short, with 10 bases between. CDR3 loop: CASSAPNSGELFF. The DNA of the CDR3 is TGTGCCAGCAGTGCGCCCAATTCCGGGGAGCTGTTTTTT.

The rearrangement links TRBV6-6 to TRBJ1-1; 8 nucleotides align to TRBD1. Per the germline V gene, CDR1 is MNHNY and CDR2 is SVGAGI (reference sequence). The CDR3 covers 15 residues. The junction had 10 bases not matched to a gene; V was cut back by 6 bases and J by 4 bases. The CDR3 loop is CASSRTQGAGTEAFF. The CDR3 DNA reads TGTGCCAGCAGCCGAACCCAGGGGGCAGGCACTGAAGCTTTCTTT.

The CDR3 bases are TGTGCCAGCAGCGTAGCTGTCGTTTCCCGCACAGATACGCAGTATTTT. As protein: CASSVAVVSRTDTQYF. The chain links TRBV9 to TRBJ2-3; no reliable D call. CDR3 size: 16 residues. The germline V gene has CDR1 SGDLS and CDR2 YYNGEE. Trimming cost V 0 bases and J 1 base, with 12 bases left between them.

This clone was seen a single time. V and J are TRBV12-3 or TRBV12-4 and TRBJ1-5; D unresolved. The CDR3 sequence is 11 residues long. V shed 2 bases and J shed 7 bases, with 3 bases lying between them. DNA for the CDR3: TGTGCCAGCAGTTTAACCCAGCCCCAGCATTTT. This gives the protein CASSLTQPQHF.

This rearrangement joins TRBV5-4 to TRBJ2-2; 8 nucleotides align to TRBD1. Trimming removed 3 bases from V and 7 bases from J; junction bases left unmatched: 5. The germline gives CDR1 SGHNT, CDR2 YYREEE (reference sequence). The CDR3 has 14 residues. The chain's CDR3 is CASSSEQGVGELFF. CDR3 nucleotide sequence: TGTGCCAGCAGCTCCGAACAGGGGGTCGGGGAGCTGTTTTTT.

The CDR3 DNA reads as TGTGCCAGCAGTACCCGGGCCCTATCTGGGGCCAACGTCCTGACTTTC. This codes for CASSTRALSGANVLTF. The chain joins TRBV5-4 to TRBJ2-6, with unresolved D. The V and J ends lost 5 bases and 1 base respectively, with 13 bases between them. CDR1 and CDR2 (germline): SGHNT, YYREEE (reference sequence). The CDR3 spans 16 residues.